What follows are 24 T cell receptor beta chains derived from one specimen sequenced in a study of cytomegalovirus exposure and HLA in healthy donors. The study ran its PCR with 60 Vbeta and 13 Jbeta primers. Sequenced by immunoSEQ multiplex PCR; TCRdb stores in-frame clones only, minus some. The table lists about 200,000 clones, approximately 81% of them singletons. The sequenced sample consisted of PBMCs. All receptors derive from a man aged 25-40 years in good health and CMV-seronegative.

The J gene is TRBJ1-1, the V gene TRBV19, with 7 bases identical to TRBD1. The V gene end was trimmed by 5 bases and the J gene end by 6 bases; junction bases not matched to a gene: 15. The CDR3 contains 16 residues. Germline V gene sequence: CDR1 LNHDA, CDR2 SQIVND (reference sequence). The CDR3 loop reads CASSPSSWTGSSEAFF. The CDR3 nucleotides are TGTGCCAGTAGTCCCTCGTCATGGACAGGAAGTTCTGAAGCTTTCTTT.

V usage is TRBV5-1 and J usage is TRBJ2-3; weak D call: TRBD1 (6 bases). The CDR3 length is 15 residues. Trimming took 4 bases from V and 2 from J, leaving 14 bases between them. Germline V gene data show CDR1 as SGHRS and CDR2 as YFSETQ. In DNA, the CDR3 is TGCGCCAGCAGCACCCGACTGGGGGCCACAGATACGCAGTATTTT. Translation: CASSTRLGATDTQYF.

The sample holds a few counts of this clone. The chain employs TRBV4-2 and TRBJ1-5, with unresolved D. V was clipped by 0 bases and J by 0 bases, with 3 bases between them. Germline assignment: CDR1 LGHNA and CDR2 YNFKEQ. The CDR3 length is 14 residues. CDR3 sequence reads: CASSQESSNQPQHF. The CDR3 DNA reads as TGTGCCAGCAGCCAAGAGAGTAGCAATCAGCCCCAGCATTTT.

The genes are TRBV19 and TRBJ1-6; 7 bases are a match to TRBD1. The CDR3 is made up of 14 amino acids. The germline gives CDR1 LNHDA, CDR2 SQIVND (reference sequence). After removal of 9 bases from V and 8 bases from J, the junction contained 10 bases not matched to a gene. The CDR3 reads CARVTGDRYSPLHF. The CDR3 DNA reads TGTGCCAGGGTTACCGGGGACAGATATTCACCCCTCCACTTT.

This clone was detected once. The chain carries TRBV4-2 and TRBJ2-3; D possibly corresponds to TRBD1 (6 bases). Trimming took 4 bases from V and 6 from J, leaving 14 bases between them. The CDR3 sequence is 14 residues long. Germline lookup yields CDR1 LGHNA and CDR2 YNFKEQ. CDR3 nucleotides: TGTGCCAGCAGCCCGCACAGGGTTGATGATACGCAGTATTTT. Its protein product is CASSPHRVDDTQYF.

The chain employs TRBV5-6 and TRBJ2-2, with TRBD1 matching over 8 bases. This CDR3 comprises 15 residues. The germline gives CDR1 SGHDT, CDR2 YYEEEE. J gave up 7 bases and V 2 bases, and 7 bases lay outside the gene matches. Here the CDR3 reads CASSLGSGGDGELFF. The DNA of the CDR3 is TGTGCCAGCAGCTTAGGTTCAGGGGGCGACGGGGAGCTGTTTTTT.

The chain joins TRBV6-6 to TRBJ2-7, with D unclear. V was trimmed by 5 bases and J by 5 bases, leaving 16 bases between them. Germline-derived CDR1 and CDR2 are MNHNY and SVGAGI (reference sequence). This CDR3 has 14 residues. The CDR3 nucleotides are TGTGCCAGCAGTGGCCGTTGGAGCCTCCACGAGCAGTACTTC. Translation: CASSGRWSLHEQYF.

This sequence joins TRBV7-9 and TRBJ2-5, with 8 positions matching TRBD2. Trimming at V came to 5 bases and at J to 3 bases, leaving 2 bases not matched to a gene. The CDR3 is 13 residues long. The germline V gene encodes CDR1 SEHNR and CDR2 FQNEAQ (reference sequence). In nucleotides, the CDR3 is TGTGCCAGCAGCCCGGGGGGGAAAGAGACCCAGTACTTC. It specifies CASSPGGKETQYF.

The CDR3 sequence is CASSRPGQDRGSYGYTF. The CDR3 DNA sequence: TGTGCCAGCAGTCGCCCGGGACAGGATCGGGGTAGCTATGGCTACACCTTC. V usage is TRBV28 and J usage is TRBJ1-2; 8 bases are a match to TRBD1. This CDR3 is 17 amino acids long. The V segment lost 5 bases and the J segment 4 bases; nucleotides outside the gene matches: 15. Germline V gene data show CDR1 as MDHEN and CDR2 as SYDVKM.

The chain links TRBV5-1 to TRBJ2-1; TRBD1 is a possible D gene (5 bases). V was clipped by 4 bases and J by 3 bases, with 17 bases between them. Germline V gives CDR1 SGHRS, CDR2 YFSETQ. The CDR3 length is 16 residues. This CDR3 reads CASSLDDGHVYNEQFF. CDR3 coding DNA: TGCGCCAGCAGCCTCGACGATGGACACGTCTACAATGAGCAGTTCTTC.

Of note for this clone: Other DNA sequences in this sample translate to the same CDR3. The chain employs TRBV5-1 and TRBJ1-2, with TRBD1 matching over 11 bases. Germline assignment: CDR1 SGHRS and CDR2 YFSETQ. J lost 7 bases, V lost 0 bases, and 2 bases had no gene match. This CDR3 contains 14 residues. CDR3 nucleotide sequence: TGCGCCAGCAGCTTGGCCGGGACAGGGGGTGGCTACACCTTC. Protein product: CASSLAGTGGGYTF.

This clone came up once. The chain recombines TRBV19 with TRBJ1-1; D not resolved. V was shortened by 5 bases and J by 1 base, with 11 bases between the two germline ends. Germline CDR1 reads LNHDA; CDR2 reads SQIVND (reference sequence). The CDR3 extends over 14 amino acids. CDR3 loop: CASSFGGKNTEAFF. Here the CDR3 DNA reads TGTGCCAGTAGTTTTGGAGGGAAGAACACTGAAGCTTTCTTT.

The gene calls are TRBV11-2 and TRBJ2-4; maybe TRBD2 (6 bases). V shed 1 base and J shed 0 bases, with 13 bases lying between them. This CDR3 spans 17 amino acids. Germline lookup yields CDR1 SGHAT and CDR2 FQNNGV. In DNA form, the CDR3 reads TGTGCCAGCAGCTTAGGCAGGGAGGTTCAAGCCAAAAACATTCAGTACTTC. This sequence encodes CASSLGREVQAKNIQYF.

The V call is TRBV25-1, the J call TRBJ1-1; D is perhaps TRBD1 (5 bases). This CDR3 contains 15 residues. With 4 bases removed from V and 2 bases from J, the gap between germline ends came to 14 bases. Germline lookup yields CDR1 MGHDK and CDR2 SYGVNS. The CDR3 sequence: CASSGAAGLNTEAFF. The CDR3 nucleotides are TGTGCCAGCAGTGGTGCGGCAGGGCTAAACACTGAAGCTTTCTTT.

The rearrangement links TRBV28 to TRBJ2-7; D might be TRBD2 (6 bases). From germline, CDR1 is MDHEN and CDR2 SYDVKM. This CDR3 comprises 15 residues. V dropped 6 bases and J dropped 7 bases, with 22 bases sitting between them. This chain's CDR3 is CASSSGREPSWEQYF. The CDR3 nucleotides are TGTGCCAGCAGCTCTGGGCGGGAACCCTCCTGGGAGCAGTACTTC.

This rearrangement joins TRBV6-5 to TRBJ1-4, with D unclear. The germline V and J ends were trimmed by 8 bases and 8 bases, with 15 bases remaining between them. Germline CDR1 is MNHEY and CDR2 is SVGAGI. The CDR3 is made up of 13 amino acids. CDR3 in amino acids: CASRDPGKEKLFF. In nucleotides, the CDR3 is TGTGCCAGCCGTGACCCGGGAAAGGAAAAACTGTTTTTT.

The chain has TRBV4-3 and TRBJ2-6; D uncertain. With 1 base removed from V and 12 bases from J, the gap between germline ends came to 13 bases. The CDR3 extends over 14 amino acids. Per germline, CDR1 LGHNA and CDR2 YSLEER. In nucleotides, the CDR3 is TGCGCCAGCAGCCAAGTTGGTTATGGTAGCGTCCTGACTTTC. Translation: CASSQVGYGSVLTF.

The J gene is TRBJ2-3, the V gene TRBV5-4; D possibly corresponds to TRBD2 (5 bases). The CDR3 is made up of 12 amino acids. V was shortened by 4 bases and J by 6 bases, with 9 bases between the two germline ends. The germline gives CDR1 SGHNT, CDR2 YYREEE (reference sequence). The CDR3 reads CASSLDWDTQYF. The CDR3 DNA follows: TGTGCCAGCAGCCTGGACTGGGATACGCAGTATTTT. The complete variable domain, with remaining parts taken from reference TRBV5-4 and TRBJ2-3, reads ETGVTQSPTHLIKTRGQQVTLRCSSQSGHNTVSWYQQALGQGPQFIFQYYREEENGRGNFPPRFSGLQFPNYSSELNVNALELDDSALYLCASSLDWDTQYFGPGTRLTVL.

This sequence joins TRBV2 and TRBJ2-7; 8 bases agree with TRBD1. Germline CDR1 is SNHLY and CDR2 is FYNNEI. The V and J ends lost 7 bases and 9 bases, in that order; junction bases with no gene match: 8. This CDR3 contains 12 residues. The CDR3 spells CASKPGQGRQYF. The CDR3 nucleotides read TGTGCCAGCAAACCAGGACAGGGACGGCAGTACTTC.

This clone was recorded only once. This CDR3 reads CASSPPTPYEQYF. The CDR3, as DNA: TGTGCCAGCAGCCCTCCGACACCGTACGAGCAGTACTTC. The chain couples TRBV7-9 to TRBJ2-7; D is unresolved. The V end was cut by 5 bases, the J end by 4 bases, with 12 bases between. The CDR3 spans 13 residues. Germline values: CDR1 SEHNR, CDR2 FQNEAQ (reference sequence).

The chain combines TRBV10-1 with TRBJ1-1; TRBD1 is a possible D gene (6 bases). This CDR3 contains 13 residues. With 2 bases removed from V and 3 bases from J, the gap between germline ends came to 7 bases. Germline assignment: CDR1 WNHNN and CDR2 SYGVQD (reference sequence). CDR3 nucleotides: TGCGCCAGCAGTGAGGGACAGTACACTGAAGCTTTCTTT. Translated, it gives CASSEGQYTEAFF.

The chain carries TRBV7-9 and TRBJ1-1, with D unclear. V was cut by 3 bases and J by 6 bases, with 20 bases left in between. The CDR3 loop spans 16 amino acids. Germline V gives CDR1 SEHNR, CDR2 FQNEAQ (reference sequence). The CDR3 region has the DNA TGTGCCAGCAGCTTTCGAGAAACCATCCCCGGGTCTGAAGCTTTCTTT. Protein: CASSFRETIPGSEAFF.

The chain uses TRBV9 and TRBJ1-2, with 8 bases that match TRBD1. CDR1 and CDR2 (germline): SGDLS, YYNGEE. The V segment lost 3 bases and the J segment 6 bases; nucleotides outside the gene matches: 10. The CDR3 is made up of 15 amino acids. CDR3 coding DNA: TGTGCCAGCAGCGATCTTTCAAGGACAGGGCATGGCTACACCTTC. Its translation is CASSDLSRTGHGYTF.

The V gene is TRBV5-1, the J gene TRBJ2-1; 7 nucleotides line up with TRBD1. The V gene end was trimmed by 1 base and the J gene end by 9 bases; junction bases not matched to a gene: 7. Germline V lookup: CDR1 SGHRS, CDR2 YFSETQ. The length of the CDR3 is 14 residues. The CDR3 sequence is CASSLLTGSPEQFF. The DNA for the CDR3 is TGCGCCAGCAGCTTGTTGACAGGGTCGCCTGAGCAGTTCTTC. The variable domain in full, with the rest retrieved from reference TRBV5-1 and TRBJ2-1, is KAGVTQTPRYLIKTRGQQVTLSCSPISGHRSVSWYQQTPGQGLQFLFEYFSETQRNKGNFPGRFSGRQFSNSRSEMNVSTLELGDSALYLCASSLLTGSPEQFFGPGTRLTVL.